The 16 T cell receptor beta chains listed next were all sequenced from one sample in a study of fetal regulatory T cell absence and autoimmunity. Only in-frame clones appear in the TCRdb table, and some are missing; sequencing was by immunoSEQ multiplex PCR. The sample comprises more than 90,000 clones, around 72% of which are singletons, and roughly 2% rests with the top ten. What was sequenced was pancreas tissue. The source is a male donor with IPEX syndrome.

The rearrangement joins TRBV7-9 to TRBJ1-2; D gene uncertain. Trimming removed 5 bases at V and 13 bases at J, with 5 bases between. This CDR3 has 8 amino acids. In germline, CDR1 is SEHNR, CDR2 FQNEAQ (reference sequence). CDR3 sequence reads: CASSEGTF. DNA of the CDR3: TGTGCCAGCAGCGAAGGCACCTTC.

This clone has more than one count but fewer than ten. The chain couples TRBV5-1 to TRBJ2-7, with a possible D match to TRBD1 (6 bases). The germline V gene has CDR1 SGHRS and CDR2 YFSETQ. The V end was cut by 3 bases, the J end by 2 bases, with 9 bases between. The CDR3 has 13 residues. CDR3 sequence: CASSWDKTYEQYF. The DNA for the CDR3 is TGCGCCAGCAGCTGGGACAAAACCTACGAGCAGTACTTC.

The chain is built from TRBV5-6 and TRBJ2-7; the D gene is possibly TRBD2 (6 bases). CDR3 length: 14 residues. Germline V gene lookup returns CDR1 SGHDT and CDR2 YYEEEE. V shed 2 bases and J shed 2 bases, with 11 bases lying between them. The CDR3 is CASSFGGNPYEQYF. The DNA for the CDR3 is TGTGCCAGCAGCTTTGGAGGGAATCCCTACGAGCAGTACTTC.

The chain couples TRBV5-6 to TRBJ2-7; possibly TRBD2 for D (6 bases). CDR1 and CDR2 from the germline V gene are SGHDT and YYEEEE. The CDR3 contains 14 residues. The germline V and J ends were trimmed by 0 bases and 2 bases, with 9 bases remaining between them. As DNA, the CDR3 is TGTGCCAGCAGCTTGGATGGGGGGACCTACGAGCAGTACTTC. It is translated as CASSLDGGTYEQYF. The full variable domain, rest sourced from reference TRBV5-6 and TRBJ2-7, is DAGVTQSPTHLIKTRGQQVTLRCSPKSGHDTVSWYQQALGQGPQFIFQYYEEEERQRGNFPDRFSGHQFPNYSSELNVNALLLGDSALYLCASSLDGGTYEQYFGPGTRLTVT.

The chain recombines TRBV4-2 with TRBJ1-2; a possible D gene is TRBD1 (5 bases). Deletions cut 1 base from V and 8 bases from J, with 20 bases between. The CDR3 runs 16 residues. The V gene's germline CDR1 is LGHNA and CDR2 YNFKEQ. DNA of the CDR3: TGTGCCAGCAGCCAAGCACAGGCGCACCAACGAGGGGGCTACACCTTC. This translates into CASSQAQAHQRGGYTF.

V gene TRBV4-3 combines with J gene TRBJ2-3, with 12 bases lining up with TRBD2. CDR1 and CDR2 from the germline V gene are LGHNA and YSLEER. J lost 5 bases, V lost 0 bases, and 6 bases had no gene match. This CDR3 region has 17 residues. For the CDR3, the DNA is TGCGCCAGCAGCCAAGATCTAGCGGGGGGGCAAGGAGATACGCAGTATTTT. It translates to CASSQDLAGGQGDTQYF.

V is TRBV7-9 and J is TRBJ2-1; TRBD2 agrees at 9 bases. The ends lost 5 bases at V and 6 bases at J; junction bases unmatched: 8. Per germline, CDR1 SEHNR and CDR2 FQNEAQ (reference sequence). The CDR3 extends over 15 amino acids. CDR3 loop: CASSLMAGGPNEQFF. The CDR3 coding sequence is TGTGCCAGCAGCCTCATGGCGGGGGGGCCCAATGAGCAGTTCTTC.

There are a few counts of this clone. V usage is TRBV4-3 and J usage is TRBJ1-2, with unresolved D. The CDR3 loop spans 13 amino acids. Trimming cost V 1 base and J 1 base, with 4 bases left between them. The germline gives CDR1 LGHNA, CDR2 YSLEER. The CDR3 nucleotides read TGCGCCAGCAGCCAAGGACATAACTATGGCTACACCTTC. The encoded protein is CASSQGHNYGYTF.

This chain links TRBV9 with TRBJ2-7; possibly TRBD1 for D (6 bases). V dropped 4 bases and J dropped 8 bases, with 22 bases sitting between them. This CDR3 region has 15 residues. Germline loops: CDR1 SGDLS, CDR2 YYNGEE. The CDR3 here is CASSPTGDISPQQYF. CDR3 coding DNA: TGTGCCAGCAGCCCTACCGGGGACATAAGTCCACAGCAGTACTTC.

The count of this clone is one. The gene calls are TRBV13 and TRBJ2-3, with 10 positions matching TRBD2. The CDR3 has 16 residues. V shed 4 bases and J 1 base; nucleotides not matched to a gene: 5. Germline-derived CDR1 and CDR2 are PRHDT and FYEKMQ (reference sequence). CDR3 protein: CASSSLGTSGTDTQYF. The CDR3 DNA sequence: TGTGCCAGCAGCTCGCTTGGGACTAGCGGCACAGATACGCAGTATTTT. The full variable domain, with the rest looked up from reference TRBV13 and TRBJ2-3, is AAGVIQSPRHLIKEKRETATLKCYPIPRHDTVYWYQQGPGQDPQFLISFYEKMQSDKGSIPDRFSAQQFSDYHSELNMSSLELGDSALYFCASSSLGTSGTDTQYFGPGTRLTVL.

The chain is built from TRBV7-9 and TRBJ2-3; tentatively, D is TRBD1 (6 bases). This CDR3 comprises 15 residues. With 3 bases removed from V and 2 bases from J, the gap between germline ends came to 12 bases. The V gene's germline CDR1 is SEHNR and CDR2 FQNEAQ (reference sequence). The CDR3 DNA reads TGTGCCAGCAGCTTCCGCGGACAGTCCACAGATACGCAGTATTTT. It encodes CASSFRGQSTDTQYF.

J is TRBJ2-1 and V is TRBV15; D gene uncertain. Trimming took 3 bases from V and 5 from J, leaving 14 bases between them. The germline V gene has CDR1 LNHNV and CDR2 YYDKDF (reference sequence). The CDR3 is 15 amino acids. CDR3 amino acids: CATSRIARRNNEQFF. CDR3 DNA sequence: TGTGCCACCAGCAGGATTGCCAGGAGAAACAATGAGCAGTTCTTC. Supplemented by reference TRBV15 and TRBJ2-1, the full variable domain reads DAMVIQNPRYQVTQFGKPVTLSCSQTLNHNVMYWYQQKSSQAPKLLFHYYDKDFNNEADTPDNFQSRRPNTSFCFLDIRSPGLGDTAMYLCATSRIARRNNEQFFGPGTRLTVL.

This CDR3 is CASTQGVSAQETQYF. Here the CDR3 DNA reads TGTGCCAGCACCCAAGGGGTTAGCGCCCAAGAGACCCAGTACTTC. The chain links TRBV7-2 to TRBJ2-5; D assignment may be TRBD1 or TRBD2 (5 bases each). This CDR3 comprises 15 residues. Germline CDR1 reads SGHTA; CDR2 reads FQGNSA. V dropped 7 bases and J dropped 1 base, with 16 bases sitting between them.

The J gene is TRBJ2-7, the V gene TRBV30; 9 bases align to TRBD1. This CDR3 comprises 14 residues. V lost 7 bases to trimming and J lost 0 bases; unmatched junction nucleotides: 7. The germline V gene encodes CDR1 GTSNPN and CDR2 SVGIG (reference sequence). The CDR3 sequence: CALDGQGPSYEQYF. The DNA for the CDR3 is TGTGCCTTAGATGGACAGGGGCCCTCCTACGAGCAGTACTTC. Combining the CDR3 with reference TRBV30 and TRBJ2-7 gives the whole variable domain SQTIHQWPATLVQPVGSPLSLECTVEGTSNPNLYWYRQAAGRGLQLLFYSVGIGQISSEVPQNLSASRPQDRQFILSSKKLLLSDSGFYLCALDGQGPSYEQYFGPGTRLTVT.

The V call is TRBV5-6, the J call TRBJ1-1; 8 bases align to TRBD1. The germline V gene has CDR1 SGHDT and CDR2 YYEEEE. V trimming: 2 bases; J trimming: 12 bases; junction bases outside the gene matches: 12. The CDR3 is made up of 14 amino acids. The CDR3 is CASSLSPRAGGTFF. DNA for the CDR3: TGTGCCAGCAGCTTATCCCCTCGTGCAGGGGGCACTTTCTTT.

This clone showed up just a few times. Here the CDR3 reads CATYRANTEAFF. CDR3 sequence (DNA): TGTGCCACCTATCGGGCCAACACTGAAGCTTTCTTT. This sequence joins TRBV6-5 and TRBJ1-1; D is unresolved. Trimming removed 10 bases from V and 2 bases from J, with 11 bases in between. The V gene's germline CDR1 is MNHEY and CDR2 SVGAGI. The CDR3 has 12 amino acids.